These T cell receptor beta chains were read from a single sample in a study of T cell responses to AZD1222 COVID-19 vaccine. Here immunoSEQ multiplex PCR was the method, and the copy in TCRdb shows in-frame clones only, minus some. Of about 150,000 clones listed, approximately 88% are singletons. Sequencing was performed on peripheral blood, taken on day 0 of MenACWY control vaccination. These receptors were obtained from an adult in good health. The CDR3 runs from the conserved cysteine through the conserved F or W. The order of the fields is CDR3 protein, CDR3 DNA, V gene, clone size, J gene, D gene, CDR3 length. The D gene is left open where the match is weak. Clone size is not always given. Where it is, it says once, few, many or a class for expanded clones.

cdr3_aa: CASGVGTDTQYF
cdr3_nt: TGTGCCAGCGGGGTTGGCACAGATACGCAGTATTTT
v_call: TRBV4-2
clone_size: .
j_call: TRBJ2-3
d_call: .
cdr3_length: 12

cdr3_aa: CASSLDGEGQPQHF
cdr3_nt: TGTGCCAGCAGCTTAGACGGGGAAGGTCAGCCCCAGCATTTT
v_call: TRBV7-8
clone_size: .
j_call: TRBJ1-5
d_call: .
cdr3_length: 14

cdr3_aa: CAWSLTTEKLFF
cdr3_nt: TGTGCCTGGAGCCTGACAACCGAAAAACTGTTTTTT
v_call: TRBV30
clone_size: .
j_call: TRBJ1-4
d_call: .
cdr3_length: 12

cdr3_aa: CASSYSGPSSGNTIYF
cdr3_nt: TGTGCCAGCAGTTACTCCGGGCCAAGCTCTGGAAACACCATATATTTT
v_call: TRBV6-5
clone_size: .
j_call: TRBJ1-3
d_call: .
cdr3_length: 16

cdr3_aa: CASSLRRLAGEGEQYF
cdr3_nt: TGTGCCAGCAGCTTACGAAGGCTAGCGGGGGAAGGCGAGCAGTACTTC
v_call: TRBV11-2
clone_size: .
j_call: TRBJ2-7
d_call: TRBD2
cdr3_length: 16

cdr3_aa: CASSPTGGRGYTF
cdr3_nt: TGTGCCAGCAGCCCGACAGGGGGCAGGGGCTACACCTTC
v_call: TRBV28
clone_size: .
j_call: TRBJ1-2
d_call: TRBD1
cdr3_length: 13

cdr3_aa: CASSEATGGVGTNEKLFF
cdr3_nt: TGCGCCAGCAGTGAGGCGACAGGGGGCGTAGGAACTAATGAAAAACTGTTTTTT
v_call: TRBV10-2
clone_size: .
j_call: TRBJ1-4
d_call: TRBD1
cdr3_length: 18

cdr3_aa: CASSQFEAGQPQHF
cdr3_nt: TGCGCCAGCAGCCAATTCGAGGCGGGCCAGCCCCAGCATTTT
v_call: TRBV4-1
clone_size: .
j_call: TRBJ1-5
d_call: .
cdr3_length: 14

cdr3_aa: CASRAGTTTNEKLFF
cdr3_nt: TGTGCCAGCAGGGCCGGGACCACAACTAATGAAAAACTGTTTTTT
v_call: TRBV27
clone_size: .
j_call: TRBJ1-4
d_call: .
cdr3_length: 15

cdr3_aa: CATTFGQEAFF
cdr3_nt: TGTGCCACCACCTTTGGACAGGAAGCTTTCTTT
v_call: TRBV24-1
clone_size: many
j_call: TRBJ1-1
d_call: .
cdr3_length: 11

cdr3_aa: CASSLAPGTLSYEQYF
cdr3_nt: TGTGCCAGCAGCTTAGCGCCCGGGACGTTGTCCTACGAGCAGTACTTC
v_call: TRBV11-1
clone_size: .
j_call: TRBJ2-7
d_call: .
cdr3_length: 16

cdr3_aa: CASIPVAGYSYNEQFF
cdr3_nt: TGTGCCAGTATCCCCGTAGCGGGCTACTCCTACAATGAGCAGTTCTTC
v_call: TRBV19
clone_size: once
j_call: TRBJ2-1
d_call: TRBD2
cdr3_length: 16

cdr3_aa: CASSLGRGEVYEQYF
cdr3_nt: TGTGCCAGCAGTTTGGGCAGGGGGGAGGTTTACGAGCAGTACTTC
v_call: TRBV7-2
clone_size: once
j_call: TRBJ2-7
d_call: .
cdr3_length: 15

cdr3_aa: CAITSNPTEAFF
cdr3_nt: TGTGCCATCACCAGCAACCCCACTGAAGCTTTCTTT
v_call: TRBV12-3/TRBV12-4
clone_size: .
j_call: TRBJ1-1
d_call: .
cdr3_length: 12

cdr3_aa: CASSPVGGRSYEQYF
cdr3_nt: TGTGCCAGCTCACCAGTGGGAGGCCGGTCCTACGAGCAGTACTTC
v_call: TRBV18
clone_size: .
j_call: TRBJ2-7
d_call: .
cdr3_length: 15

cdr3_aa: CASSKMGGSSGNTIYF
cdr3_nt: TGTGCCAGCAGTAAGATGGGGGGAAGCTCTGGAAACACCATATATTTT
v_call: TRBV27
clone_size: once
j_call: TRBJ1-3
d_call: .
cdr3_length: 16